This entry describes one TCR beta chain. Naive CD8 cells comprised CD45RO-negative, CCR7-positively selected cells, excluding terminally differentiated effector memory CD45RA+ cells. The data originate from a study of shared clonotypes between healthy human individuals. Deep-level running was used for the assay. Sequenced by immunoSEQ multiplex PCR; TCRdb stores in-frame clones only, minus some. The table lists around 2.1 million clones, about 93% of them singletons, with more than 1.5% in the top ten. The source is a man aged 18 to 29 in good health. Some clones in this sample may be carry-over from other donors' samples. The sequenced sample consisted of naive CD8+ T cells from PBMCs.

The CDR3 coding sequence is TGTGCCAGCAGCTTAGAGGGGGGTAGCGGGAGTCCAAGGCAGTACTTC. This encodes CASSLEGGSGSPRQYF. The J gene is TRBJ2-7, the V gene TRBV11-2; 9 nucleotides match TRBD2. Trimming cost V 0 bases and J 9 bases; bases outside gene matches: 12. The CDR3 consists of 16 residues. CDR1 and CDR2 (germline): SGHAT, FQNNGV.